Below, 9 T cell receptor beta chains from the same sample are listed, as sequenced in a study of chemoradiotherapy in HPV16-positive cancers. Using immunoSEQ multiplex PCR, the repertoire was profiled, and TCRdb retains in-frame clones only, with some absent. This table holds 4,000 to 5,000 clones, about 92% found once. Sampling was done from a patient who underwent chemoradiotherapy. Receptor source: a human donor with HPV-associated anogenital cancer.

The V call is TRBV14, the J call TRBJ1-1; no clear D. The germline CDR1 and CDR2 sequences are SGHDN and FVKESK. The CDR3 is 13 amino acids. Trimming removed 1 base at V and 8 bases at J, with 11 bases between. This CDR3 is CASSQATLGEAFF. The DNA for the CDR3 is TGTGCCAGCAGCCAAGCGACACTGGGAGAAGCTTTCTTT.

This chain connects TRBV18 to TRBJ1-1; perhaps TRBD1 as D (5 bases). CDR1 and CDR2 (germline): KGHSH, LQKENI. The CDR3 covers 17 residues. The V and J ends lost 2 bases and 5 bases respectively, with 21 bases between them. CDR3 nucleotide sequence: TGTGCCAGCTCACCATTGTCCACAGCTACCGCAGGGACTGAAGCTTTCTTT. Its translation is CASSPLSTATAGTEAFF.

The rearrangement uses TRBV18 and TRBJ1-3; D not resolved. Germline V lookup: CDR1 KGHSH, CDR2 LQKENI. This CDR3 has 13 residues. The V end lost 6 bases, the J end lost 3 bases, and 9 bases lay between the germline ends. Written as DNA, the CDR3 is TGTGCCAGCTCTCCTAACTATGGAAACACCATATATTTT. Its protein is CASSPNYGNTIYF.

A remark on this clone: Compared with germline, one end of the junction differs, possibly owing to a read error. The V and J genes are TRBV11-2 and TRBJ2-7, with D tentatively TRBD1 (6 bases). The germline V gene has CDR1 SGHAT and CDR2 FQNNGV. CDR3 length: 14 amino acids. CDR3 in DNA: TGTGCCAGCAGCCTAGAGGCGACAGGATACGAGCAGTACTTC. Protein product: CASSLEATGYEQYF.

CDR3 amino acids: CASSLLGGSPLHF. Here the CDR3 DNA reads TGTGCCAGCAGTTTATTGGGGGGTTCACCCCTCCACTTT. This chain links TRBV28 with TRBJ1-6; maybe TRBD1 (5 bases). The length of the CDR3 is 13 residues. Germline CDR1 is MDHEN and CDR2 is SYDVKM. Trimming pared 1 base from V and 9 bases from J, leaving 7 bases between.

The V call is TRBV9, the J call TRBJ2-3; no firm D call. Germline values: CDR1 SGDLS, CDR2 YYNGEE. The CDR3 spans 16 residues. The V end was cut by 0 bases, the J end by 0 bases, with 11 bases between. The CDR3 DNA follows: TGTGCCAGCAGCGTAGGAAGTAGTTCTAGCACAGATACGCAGTATTTT. This codes for CASSVGSSSSTDTQYF.

The chain is built from TRBV14 and TRBJ2-4; D is undetermined. Germline CDR1 and CDR2: SGHDN and FVKESK. Between the trimmed V and J ends, which lost 4 bases and 6 bases, there was a span of 10 bases. The CDR3 loop spans 13 amino acids. The DNA of the CDR3 is TGTGCCAGCAGCCGAGAACAGAGAAACATTCAGTACTTC. Encoded protein: CASSREQRNIQYF.

CDR3 bases: TGTGCCTGGGGGAGACAGGGGGACTATGGCTACACCTTC. The encoded protein is CAWGRQGDYGYTF. This chain connects TRBV30 to TRBJ1-2; 9 nucleotides line up with TRBD1. Germline V gene sequence: CDR1 GTSNPN, CDR2 SVGIG (reference sequence). V lost 5 bases to trimming and J lost 3 bases; unmatched junction nucleotides: 4. CDR3 length: 13 residues.

The J gene is TRBJ2-1, the V gene TRBV7-2, with D possibly TRBD2 on 5 matching bases. Germline assignment: CDR1 SGHTA and CDR2 FQGNSA. The CDR3 runs 14 residues. The V gene lost 5 bases and the J gene lost 4 bases, with 12 bases spanning the gap. CDR3 residues: CASSPLTGYNEQFF. The CDR3 bases are TGTGCCAGCAGCCCCCTTACGGGGTACAATGAGCAGTTCTTC.